This T cell receptor beta chain derives from a study of blood T cell repertoires in COVID-19. Measured with immunoSEQ multiplex PCR; TCRdb has only the in-frame clones, and not every one. The table lists 200,000 to 250,000 clones, around 82% of them singletons, with roughly 12% in the top ten. V dropped 3 bases and J dropped 14; count of bases not matched to a gene: 3. The CDR3 runs 11 residues. Sequencing was performed on peripheral blood. The rearrangement links TRBV12-3 or TRBV12-4 to TRBJ2-3; 9 bases line up with TRBD2. The TCR was taken from a middle-aged woman with acute or convalescent COVID-19. The CDR3 region is CASSFGRGGYF. The CDR3 bases are TGTGCCAGCAGTTTTGGGCGGGGGGGGTATTTT.